The next 17 T cell receptor beta chains were all read from a single sample in a study of read filtering for tumor transcriptome and immune sequencing. From around 440 ng of RNA, a library with molecular barcoded alpha/delta and beta/gamma adaptors was made. TCRdb redid the calling of the reads with MiXCR, one entry per CDR3 protein. The sample has approximately 40,000 distinct CDR3 sequences, roughly 13% seen once. What was sequenced was a population of CD138-negative cells sorted from bone marrow. The receptors were gathered from a donor over 35 with multiple myeloma.

Concerning this clonotype itself: A much bigger clone sits one base away, suggesting this may be a read error. The V and J genes are TRBV6-2 or TRBV6-3 and TRBJ2-5, with D possibly called TRBD1 or TRBD2 (6 bases each). Looked up from germline, CDR1 is MNHEY and CDR2 is SVGEGT. The length of the CDR3 is 14 residues. Trimming took 2 bases from V and 9 from J, leaving 16 bases between them. The CDR3 nucleotides read TGTGCCAGCAGTTACGGCGCGAGGGGGGAGGCCCAGTACTTC. Residues: CASSYGARGEAQYF.

As for this clonotype: The CDR3 does not close with the conserved phenylalanine or tryptophan, likely indicating a read error. The CDR3 sequence: CASSLPAGVRYNEQFL. Here the CDR3 DNA reads TGTGCCAGCAGCTTACCGGCGGGAGTAAGGTACAACGAGCAGTTCCTC. This chain joins TRBV7-9 and TRBJ2-1; 7 bases are shared with TRBD2. The CDR3 sequence is 16 residues long. From germline, CDR1 is SEHNR and CDR2 FQNEAQ (reference sequence).

A remark on this clonotype: A much larger clone lies one base from this, so it may be a read error. Written as DNA, the CDR3 is TGCAGCGTCGGACTAGCGGGTTGGGCAGATACGCGGTATTTT. Translation gives CSVGLAGWADTRYF. The chain uses TRBV29-1 and TRBJ2-3; 11 nucleotides agree with TRBD2. This CDR3 is built from 14 residues. The germline V gene encodes CDR1 SQVTM and CDR2 ANQGSEA.

This clonotype was observed many times. The chain joins TRBV12-3 or TRBV12-4 to TRBJ2-3; D gene uncertain. This CDR3 region has 12 residues. Trimming left V 3 bases short and J 2 bases short, with 3 bases between. The CDR3 protein is CASSFDTDTQYF. CDR3 in DNA: TGTGCCAGCAGTTTCGACACAGATACGCAGTATTTT.

A word on this clonotype: An end of the junction does not agree with germline; a read error may underlie this. The chain recombines TRBV7-9 with TRBJ2-1; D unresolved. Germline CDR1 is SEHNR and CDR2 is FQNEAQ (reference sequence). The CDR3 loop spans 15 amino acids. DNA for the CDR3: TGTGCCAGCGGGTCCCGGGTAGGACCCTACAACGAGCAGTTCTTC. This gives the protein CASGSRVGPYNEQFF.

This clonotype was detected many times. This chain connects TRBV7-9 to TRBJ2-1; a weak D match, TRBD2 (7 bases). V gave up 7 bases and J gave up 3 bases, with 16 bases separating them. The germline CDR1 and CDR2 sequences are SEHNR and FQNEAQ (reference sequence). The CDR3 contains 15 residues. CDR3 sequence reads: CASNLGGASYNEQFF. Here the CDR3 DNA reads TGTGCCAGCAATCTAGGGGGGGCGAGCTACAATGAGCAGTTCTTC.

The sample holds many counts of this clonotype. V and J are TRBV25-1 and TRBJ2-6, with a weak D call TRBD2 (5 bases). Trimming left V 2 bases short and J 0 bases short, with 11 bases between. The CDR3 is 17 residues long. Per the germline V gene, CDR1 is MGHDK and CDR2 is SYGVNS. The chain's CDR3 is CASSEPGVSSGANVLTF. The DNA of the CDR3 is TGTGCCAGCAGTGAACCCGGGGTCTCCTCTGGGGCCAACGTCCTGACTTTC.

Ten or more counts support this clonotype. This sequence joins TRBV5-5 and TRBJ2-1; the D call may be TRBD1 or TRBD2 (6 bases each). Deletions cut 5 bases from V and 11 bases from J, with 20 bases between. Germline V gene data show CDR1 as SGHKS and CDR2 as YYEKEE (reference sequence). The CDR3 is made up of 14 amino acids. The CDR3 is CASSHSEGGHKQFF. CDR3 nucleotides: TGTGCCAGCAGTCACTCAGAGGGGGGCCACAAGCAGTTCTTC.

The rearrangement joins TRBV20-1 to TRBJ1-1, with D maybe TRBD1 (5 bases). Germline lookup yields CDR1 DFQATT and CDR2 SNEGSKA (reference sequence). The CDR3 has 12 residues. With 5 bases removed from V and 4 bases from J, the gap between germline ends came to 11 bases. This CDR3 reads CSAAQDFTEAFF. The CDR3 nucleotides read TGCAGTGCTGCACAGGATTTCACTGAAGCTTTCTTT.

This clonotype showed up many times. The V gene is TRBV5-1, the J gene TRBJ2-1; 7 bases fit TRBD2. The V and J ends lost 4 bases and 2 bases, in that order; junction bases with no gene match: 6. There are 15 residues in the CDR3. From germline, CDR1 is SGHRS and CDR2 YFSETQ. CDR3 in DNA: TGCGCCAGCAGCCTAGCGGTAGGCACCTACAATGAGCAGTTCTTC. It is translated as CASSLAVGTYNEQFF.

At least ten counts were recorded for this clonotype. This chain links TRBV5-6 with TRBJ2-1, with no clear D. This CDR3 comprises 15 residues. In germline, CDR1 is SGHDT, CDR2 YYEEEE. V lost 0 bases and J 2 bases, leaving 9 bases between the germline ends. CDR3 protein: CASSLAGYTYNEQFF. Here the CDR3 DNA reads TGTGCCAGCAGCTTGGCAGGCTATACCTACAATGAGCAGTTCTTC.

Worth noting for this clonotype: A far larger clone differs by one base, so this is likely a read error. The gene calls are TRBV7-9 and TRBJ2-6; 7 bases map to TRBD2. CDR3 length: 15 residues. The germline V gene has CDR1 SEHNR and CDR2 FQNEAQ (reference sequence). The CDR3 is CASSLGGTGANVQTF. CDR3 coding DNA: TGTGCCAGCAGCTTGGGGGGGACTGGGGCCAACGTCCAGACTTTC.

This clonotype was seen repeatedly, ten times or more. The J gene is TRBJ2-7, the V gene TRBV5-1; D unclear. Germline values: CDR1 SGHRS, CDR2 YFSETQ. There are 15 residues in the CDR3. The V end lost 3 bases, the J end lost 0 bases, and 13 bases lay between the germline ends. The chain's CDR3 is CASSSLLTSSYEQYF. In DNA form, the CDR3 reads TGCGCCAGCAGCTCACTCCTGACGAGCTCCTACGAGCAGTACTTC.

This clonotype has at least ten counts. This chain links TRBV20-1 with TRBJ1-2; D unresolved. The CDR3 spans 14 residues. V dropped 1 base and J dropped 5 bases, with 14 bases sitting between them. Germline V lookup: CDR1 DFQATT, CDR2 SNEGSKA (reference sequence). The CDR3: CSARVRQDIYGYTF. Written as DNA, the CDR3 is TGCAGTGCTAGAGTCCGGCAGGATATATATGGCTACACCTTC.

In its sample, this clonotype was seen a few times. CDR3 amino acids: CAISGGTKSSGANVLTF. Written as DNA, the CDR3 is TGTGCCATATCGGGGGGCACTAAGAGCTCTGGGGCCAACGTCCTGACTTTC. V is TRBV10-3 and J is TRBJ2-6, with D maybe TRBD2 (7 bases). The V and J ends lost 9 bases and 0 bases respectively, with 18 bases between them. CDR3 length: 17 residues. Germline V lookup: CDR1 ENHRY, CDR2 SYGVKD.

This clonotype has just a few counts. The chain links TRBV3-1 to TRBJ1-1; 7 bases map to TRBD1. V gave up 4 bases and J gave up 0 bases; unmatched junction bases: 8. Germline CDR1 is LGHDT and CDR2 is YNNKEL (reference sequence). The CDR3 sequence is 16 residues long. The CDR3 nucleotides read TGTGCCAGCAGCCCCCGGACAGGAGCGGTGAACACTGAAGCTTTCTTT. Amino acids: CASSPRTGAVNTEAFF. Filled out from reference TRBV3-1 and TRBJ1-1, the complete variable domain reads DTAVSQTPKYLVTQMGNDKSIKCEQNLGHDTMYWYKQDSKKFLKIMFSYNNKELIINETVPNRFSPKSPDKAHLNLHINSLELGDSAVYFCASSPRTGAVNTEAFFGQGTRLTVV.

Points on this clonotype: A clone one base away is much larger, so this may be a read error. V gene TRBV7-2 combines with J gene TRBJ2-1, with D hard to call. The CDR3 consists of 12 residues. Germline loops: CDR1 SGHTA, CDR2 FQGNSA. This chain's CDR3 is CVSSPAMGEQFF. DNA of the CDR3: TGTGTCAGCAGCCCCGCGATGGGTGAGCAGTTCTTC.